Listed below are T cell receptor beta chains from one sample, sequenced in a study of shared clonotypes between healthy human individuals. Data came from immunoSEQ multiplex PCR; TCRdb stores just in-frame clones and leaves some out. Among over 2,000,000 clones listed, over 85% were seen once. Sequences were obtained from naive CD8+ T cells from PBMCs. The receptors originated from a man between 18 and 35 years old in good health. Some clones in this sample may be carry-over from other donors' samples. Both conserved end residues are part of each CDR3. Fields, in order: V gene, clone size, D gene, J gene, CDR3 DNA, CDR3 protein. D genes are given only for firm matches. Only part of the rows carry a size: once, few, many, or a class if the clone is expanded.

TRBV4-3	-	-	TRBJ2-7	TGCGCCAGCAGCCAAGAGAGTTCCAGTCCGCTCAGGTACTTC	CASSQESSSPLRYF
TRBV7-8	-	-	TRBJ2-1	TGTGCCAGCAGCTTACAGGGACTCCGTATATATGAGCAGTTCTTC	CASSLQGLRIYEQFF
TRBV2	-	-	TRBJ2-1	TGTGCCAGCACTGGCAATGAGCAGTTCTTC	CASTGNEQFF
TRBV28	-	-	TRBJ1-1	TGTGCCAGCAGTTCTCAGCCTGGTATGAACACTGAAGCTTTCTTT	CASSSQPGMNTEAFF
TRBV4-2	-	TRBD2	TRBJ2-7	TGTGCCAGCAGCCACCGGACTAGCGGGACTTTCTACGAGCAGTACTTC	CASSHRTSGTFYEQYF
TRBV23-1	-	-	TRBJ2-5	TGCGCCAGCAGTCAGCTGGGGGCACAACAAGAGACCCAGTACTTC	CASSQLGAQQETQYF
TRBV6-1	-	-	TRBJ1-1	TGTGCCAGCAGCTCGCAGATTGTGGCTGAAGCTTTCTTT	CASSSQIVAEAFF
TRBV7-9	few	-	TRBJ1-1	TGTGCCAGCAGCCCGGACAGCTTGAACACTGAAGCTTTCTTT	CASSPDSLNTEAFF
TRBV28	-	TRBD1	TRBJ1-5	TGTGCCAGCAGTTTACGACAGGGAAGTCAGCCCCAGCATTTT	CASSLRQGSQPQHF
TRBV11-2	-	-	TRBJ2-7	TGTGCCAGCAGCTTAGAAGATACGGCCTACGAGCAGTACTTC	CASSLEDTAYEQYF
TRBV5-1	-	-	TRBJ2-1	TGCGCCAGCAGCTTTCCCCGGGTCAACTCCTACAATGAGCAGTTCTTC	CASSFPRVNSYNEQFF
TRBV2	once	-	TRBJ1-2	TGTGCCAGCAGTGAATTTAGTCAGGGATGGATCTATGGCTACACCTTC	CASSEFSQGWIYGYTF
TRBV27	-	-	TRBJ2-7	TGTGCCAGCTTCCCCTCTGACCCTCCCTACGAGCAGTACTTC	CASFPSDPPYEQYF
TRBV5-1	-	TRBD2	TRBJ2-1	TGCGCCAGCAGCGGTGGGACTAGCGGCCACCGGGGGGGTGAGCAGTTCTTC	CASSGGTSGHRGGEQFF
TRBV5-6	-	-	TRBJ2-7	TGTGCCAGCAGCCGGGCCGGTGGGCTAGTAGAGTCCTACGAGCAGTACTTC	CASSRAGGLVESYEQYF
TRBV2	-	TRBD1	TRBJ1-2	TGTGCCAGCAGTGATCCGGACAGGGTTAATGGCTACACCTTC	CASSDPDRVNGYTF
TRBV5-6	-	-	TRBJ2-1	TGTGCCAGCAGCTTGATCCTAGACAATGAGCAGTTCTTC	CASSLILDNEQFF
TRBV7-6	-	-	TRBJ2-7	TGTGCCAGCAGCCAGGGTCGAGAAGACTACGAGCAGTACTTC	CASSQGREDYEQYF
TRBV7-8	-	TRBD1	TRBJ2-1	TGTGCCAGCAGAAACGACGGACCGGGACAGGGGGCAAATGAGCAGTTCTTC	CASRNDGPGQGANEQFF
TRBV7-9	-	-	TRBJ1-1	TGTGCCAGCAGCTTAGCCTTCACAGGCGGCGATGAAGCTTTCTTT	CASSLAFTGGDEAFF
TRBV5-6	few	-	TRBJ1-3	TGTGCCAGCAGCTTGGTGCCTCGCTCTGGAAACACCATATATTTT	CASSLVPRSGNTIYF
TRBV9	-	-	TRBJ2-7	TGTGCCAGCAGCCAAACGGGGGTTGGCGAGCAGTACTTC	CASSQTGVGEQYF
TRBV7-6	-	TRBD2	TRBJ2-7	TGTGCCAGCAGCCCTCGACTAGCGGGTGCCTCCTACGAGCAGTACTTC	CASSPRLAGASYEQYF
TRBV27	-	TRBD1	TRBJ1-1	TGTGCCAGCAGTTTATCCCCTCGACAGGGGAAAACTGAAGCTTTCTTT	CASSLSPRQGKTEAFF
TRBV5-1	-	-	TRBJ2-7	TGCGCCAGCAGCTTGAACAGTCCCTACGAGCAGTACTTC	CASSLNSPYEQYF
TRBV11-2	once	-	TRBJ2-7	TGTGCCAGCAGCTTTCCTCGTGGGGCCCTGAGCTCCTACGAGCAGTACTTC	CASSFPRGALSSYEQYF
TRBV7-2	few	-	TRBJ1-2	TGTGCCAGCAGCTTGCTAGAGGGTCTAAGTGGCTACACCTTC	CASSLLEGLSGYTF
TRBV11-2	-	-	TRBJ2-1	TGTGCCAGCAGCAGACGGACCGGGACCCAATCCTACAATGAGCAGTTCTTC	CASSRRTGTQSYNEQFF
TRBV27	-	-	TRBJ2-2	TGTGCCAGCAGTCCCGGGACTGTTACCGGGGAGCTGTTTTTT	CASSPGTVTGELFF